The rows below give T cell receptor beta chains drawn from one sample of a study of cytomegalovirus exposure and HLA in healthy donors. Generated by immunoSEQ multiplex PCR, the TCRdb table keeps only in-frame clones and is missing some. Of roughly 140,000 clones listed, about three quarters are singletons. Material for sequencing was PBMCs. These receptors all come from a man in his late teens or twenties in good health and CMV-seronegative. Both conserved end residues are part of each CDR3. Fields, in order: CDR3 length, V gene, D gene, clone size, J gene, CDR3 DNA, CDR3 protein. The D gene is left open where the match is weak. The size of a clone is reported for some rows only, either as once, few or many, or as a class for expanded clones.

len: 15
v_gene: TRBV9
d_gene: TRBD1
abundance: NA
j_gene: TRBJ1-1
CDR3nt: TGTGCCAGCAGCGTAGCAGCCCGGACAGGCCAGGAAGCTTTCTTT
CDR3aa: CASSVAARTGQEAFF

len: 14
v_gene: TRBV30
d_gene: TRBD2
abundance: few
j_gene: TRBJ2-7
CDR3nt: TGTGCCTGGAGTATACTAGCGGGAGGGCACGAGCAGTACTTC
CDR3aa: CAWSILAGGHEQYF

len: 14
v_gene: TRBV6-1
d_gene: TRBD1
abundance: NA
j_gene: TRBJ2-7
CDR3nt: TGTGCCAGCAGTGAGTGGCGGGACAGGCGGGAGCAGTACTTC
CDR3aa: CASSEWRDRREQYF

len: 13
v_gene: TRBV19
d_gene: NA
abundance: once
j_gene: TRBJ1-3
CDR3nt: TGTGCCAGTAACGAGGGGGTCGGAAACACCATATATTTT
CDR3aa: CASNEGVGNTIYF

len: 17
v_gene: TRBV29-1
d_gene: NA
abundance: few
j_gene: TRBJ1-1
CDR3nt: TGCAGCGTTGAAGGCCGATTCGGGGGGGCGAGGGAGACTGAAGCTTTCTTT
CDR3aa: CSVEGRFGGARETEAFF

len: 17
v_gene: TRBV27
d_gene: NA
abundance: NA
j_gene: TRBJ1-4
CDR3nt: TGTGCCAGCAGTCCCAGCGACGGAGCCACAACTAATGAAAAACTGTTTTTT
CDR3aa: CASSPSDGATTNEKLFF

len: 17
v_gene: TRBV5-1
d_gene: TRBD2
abundance: NA
j_gene: TRBJ2-7
CDR3nt: TGCGCCAGCAGCACAGGGACTAGCGGGACCAGCTCCTACGAGCAGTACTTC
CDR3aa: CASSTGTSGTSSYEQYF

len: 14
v_gene: TRBV11-2
d_gene: NA
abundance: once
j_gene: TRBJ2-5
CDR3nt: TGTGCCAGCAGCTTAGAACTATCGGGAGAGACCCAGTACTTC
CDR3aa: CASSLELSGETQYF

len: 15
v_gene: TRBV21-1
d_gene: NA
abundance: NA
j_gene: TRBJ2-1
CDR3nt: TGTGCCAGCAGCAAAGACAAGACAGGGGCCGGGGGTAGGTTCTTC
CDR3aa: CASSKDKTGAGGRFF

len: 13
v_gene: TRBV7-9
d_gene: NA
abundance: NA
j_gene: TRBJ1-3
CDR3nt: TGTTCCAGCGACTCCGAACCTGGAAACACCATATATTTT
CDR3aa: CSSDSEPGNTIYF

len: 15
v_gene: TRBV7-2
d_gene: NA
abundance: NA
j_gene: TRBJ2-7
CDR3nt: TGTGCCAGCAGCTTATGGGAGCTTCCTAACTACGAGCAGTACTTC
CDR3aa: CASSLWELPNYEQYF

len: 13
v_gene: TRBV29-1
d_gene: NA
abundance: NA
j_gene: TRBJ1-2
CDR3nt: TGCAGCGTGGGGGGTGGGGGAAGCTATGGCTACACCTTC
CDR3aa: CSVGGGGSYGYTF